These T cell receptor beta chains were read from a single sample in a study of CD8+ T cells in alopecia areata. Sequencing used immunoSEQ multiplex PCR; TCRdb keeps in-frame clones, though not all of them. Counted here are some 200,000 clones, 55% to 70% occurring once; the ten biggest clones make up 3.3%. The sequencing here drew on CD4+ T cells sorted from blood, taken at week 4, from a patient treated with tofacitinib. The receptors were gathered from a human donor with alopecia areata. Both conserved end residues are part of each CDR3. A D gene is named only where the DNA matches it firmly. The listing skips clone size in some rows; elsewhere it reads once, few, many or a size class.

D | J | size | V | DNA | CDR3
. | TRBJ2-5 | . | TRBV29-1 | TGCAGCGTTGGAGAGGCAACGGGGACCCAGTACTTC | CSVGEATGTQYF
TRBD1 | TRBJ1-3 | . | TRBV30 | TGTGCCTGGAGTAGAGACAGGGACTCTGGAAACACCATATATTTT | CAWSRDRDSGNTIYF
. | TRBJ1-2 | . | TRBV11-2 | TGTGCCAGCAGCTTAAACTATGGCTACACCTTC | CASSLNYGYTF
. | TRBJ1-2 | . | TRBV7-8 | TGTGCCAGCAGCTTCGGATCCGCTTCCAACTATGGCTACACCTTC | CASSFGSASNYGYTF
. | TRBJ1-6 | . | TRBV27 | TGTGCCAGCAGTTCGGGGTATAATTCACCCCTCCACTTT | CASSSGYNSPLHF
. | TRBJ1-3 | . | TRBV15 | TGTGCCACCAGCAGAGATGGGGGGAGTGGAAACACCATATATTTT | CATSRDGGSGNTIYF
. | TRBJ2-7 | . | TRBV28 | TGTGCCAGCAGTTTATCGGGGCGCCTGGGGGACTACGAGCAGTACTTC | CASSLSGRLGDYEQYF
TRBD1 | TRBJ2-7 | . | TRBV27 | TGTGCCAGCAGCATGACAGGGGCGCTCTCTTACGAGCAGTACTTC | CASSMTGALSYEQYF
. | TRBJ1-1 | many | TRBV28 | TGTGCCAGCAGTGGTGACAGTGCGATCAACACTGAAGCTTTCTTT | CASSGDSAINTEAFF
TRBD2 | TRBJ2-3 | . | TRBV27 | TGTGCCAGCAGGGGAGCGGGGACTAGCACAGATACGCAGTATTTT | CASRGAGTSTDTQYF
TRBD2 | TRBJ2-7 | . | TRBV30 | TGTGCCTGGAATCGGGGGGAAGTGGGCGAGCAGTACTTC | CAWNRGEVGEQYF
. | TRBJ2-7 | . | TRBV10-3 | TGTGCCATCAGTGAGTCCCAGGGCGAGCAGTACTTC | CAISESQGEQYF
. | TRBJ1-3 | . | TRBV20-1 | TGCAGTGCTAGCCTTGGAAACACCATATATTTT | CSASLGNTIYF
. | TRBJ1-5 | . | TRBV30 | TGTGCCTGGAGCTCCTGGGGGGGTGGCCCCCAGCATTTT | CAWSSWGGGPQHF
. | TRBJ2-1 | few | TRBV5-5 | TGTGCCAGCAGCTTGGACACATGGGAGCAGTTCTTC | CASSLDTWEQFF
. | TRBJ2-1 | . | TRBV7-2 | TGTGCCAGCAGCCCCAAGACAAGACTCTCCTACAATGAGCAGTTCTTC | CASSPKTRLSYNEQFF
. | TRBJ2-1 | . | TRBV6-4 | TGTGCCAGCAGTCCTGGCGGTAATGAGCAGTTCTTC | CASSPGGNEQFF
TRBD1 | TRBJ1-6 | few | TRBV18 | TGTGCCAGCTCACCGCGACAGGGACTAAATTCACCCCTCCACTTT | CASSPRQGLNSPLHF
. | TRBJ1-2 | . | TRBV29-1 | TGCAGCGTTGGAGTCAGCTATGGCTACACCTTC | CSVGVSYGYTF
. | TRBJ1-5 | . | TRBV18 | TGTGCCAGCTCACCGCTAGAATCTGATCAGCCCCAGCATTTT | CASSPLESDQPQHF
TRBD2 | TRBJ2-1 | . | TRBV15 | TGTGCCACCAGCAGGGCTAGCGGGGGGGTAAGGAATGAGCAGTTCTTC | CATSRASGGVRNEQFF
TRBD1 | TRBJ2-5 | . | TRBV10-3 | TGTGCCAGCTCCGGGACAGGGGGGACCCAGTACTTC | CASSGTGGTQYF
TRBD2 | TRBJ2-2 | . | TRBV30 | TGTGCCTGGAGCCCAGGGAGGGGATGGAACACCGGGGAGCTGTTTTTT | CAWSPGRGWNTGELFF
. | TRBJ1-2 | . | TRBV29-1 | TGCAGCGTTGAGAGGCAGGCGTGGGGGGATAGCTACACCTTC | CSVERQAWGDSYTF
. | TRBJ2-1 | once | TRBV30 | TGTGCCTGGGGGGCTTGGGATGAGCAGTTCTTC | CAWGAWDEQFF
TRBD2 | TRBJ2-3 | . | TRBV4-2 | TGTGCCAGCAGCCAGGCTATAGCGGGGGGGGCAGATACGCAGTATTTT | CASSQAIAGGADTQYF
TRBD1 | TRBJ2-5 | . | TRBV18 | TGTGCCAGCTCACGTGACAGGGGGGAGACCCAGTACTTC | CASSRDRGETQYF
. | TRBJ2-7 | . | TRBV6-6 | TGTGCCAGCAGTGGAGGGGCCTACGAGCAGTACTTC | CASSGGAYEQYF
. | TRBJ2-3 | . | TRBV30 | TGTGCCTGGAGTTTGACTAGGGGTGGCACAGATACGCAGTATTTT | CAWSLTRGGTDTQYF
. | TRBJ1-6 | . | TRBV29-1 | TGCAGCGTTGCAGGCACCAATAATTCACCCCTCCACTTT | CSVAGTNNSPLHF
. | TRBJ2-3 | . | TRBV29-1 | TGCAGCGTTGTCCCAGGGCGGACAGATACGCAGTATTTT | CSVVPGRTDTQYF
. | TRBJ1-6 | once | TRBV6-5 | TGTGCCAGCAGTTACTGGAGGTATTCACCCCTCCACTTT | CASSYWRYSPLHF
. | TRBJ1-2 | . | TRBV19 | TGTGCCAGTAGTATTCAGCGCCTCCCCAGGGGCTACACCTTC | CASSIQRLPRGYTF
. | TRBJ1-6 | . | TRBV7-2 | TGTGCCAGCAGTCCACAGAATAATTCACCCCTCCACTTT | CASSPQNNSPLHF
. | TRBJ1-3 | . | TRBV23-1 | TGCGCCAGCAGCTTTTGGAACGGGTCGGTTGTAGGAAATTCCATATATTTT | CASSFWNGSVVGNSIYF
. | TRBJ1-2 | . | TRBV6-4 | TGTGCCAGCAGGGGGGTCCTCTATGGCTACACCTTC | CASRGVLYGYTF
. | TRBJ1-2 | . | TRBV29-1 | TGCAGCGTTAATGCGTACTATGGCTACACCTTC | CSVNAYYGYTF
. | TRBJ2-2 | . | TRBV7-2 | TGTGCCAGCAGCCTAACGGGGGTCGCGAACACCGGGGAGCTGTTTTTT | CASSLTGVANTGELFF
. | TRBJ2-3 | few | TRBV11-2 | TGTGCCAGCAGCTCGTGGACAGATACGCAGTATTTT | CASSSWTDTQYF
. | TRBJ2-1 | . | TRBV29-1 | TGCAGCGTTGTAGCTACTACCAATGAGCAGTTCTTC | CSVVATTNEQFF
. | TRBJ1-2 | . | TRBV7-8 | TGTGCCAGCAGCCCCACGTCCGTTGGCTACACCTTC | CASSPTSVGYTF
. | TRBJ2-5 | once | TRBV7-9 | TGTGCCAGCAGCTTAGGAGCGGTGGAGGGGACCCAGTACTTC | CASSLGAVEGTQYF
. | TRBJ2-3 | few | TRBV11-2 | TGTGCCAGCAGCCCCGGGGCCACAGATACGCAGTATTTT | CASSPGATDTQYF
TRBD2 | TRBJ2-7 | . | TRBV29-1 | TGCAGCGTAGGACTAGCGGGGGGCTCCTACGAGCAGTACTTC | CSVGLAGGSYEQYF
. | TRBJ2-1 | few | TRBV7-3 | TGTGCCAGCAGCAGTGGACAGCACTACAATGAGCAGTTCTTC | CASSSGQHYNEQFF
TRBD1 | TRBJ2-7 | . | TRBV30 | TGTGCCTGGAGTGTACACAACGGCCGTGCGACAGGGGCCTACGAGCAGTACTTC | CAWSVHNGRATGAYEQYF
TRBD2 | TRBJ2-5 | . | TRBV29-1 | TGCAGCGTTGAATTGGCGGTAGCGGGGGACCAAGAGACCCAGTACTTC | CSVELAVAGDQETQYF
. | TRBJ2-3 | . | TRBV5-1 | TGCGCCAGCAGCTTGGAGGCGGCTAGCACAGATACGCAGTATTTT | CASSLEAASTDTQYF
. | TRBJ1-2 | once | TRBV7-6 | TGTGCCAGCAGCCCGGGCGGGCCTAACTATGGCTACACCTTC | CASSPGGPNYGYTF
. | TRBJ1-1 | few | TRBV7-9 | TGTGCCAGCACCCAGGGTCGGAGGGAATGGAACACTGAAGCTTTCTTT | CASTQGRREWNTEAFF